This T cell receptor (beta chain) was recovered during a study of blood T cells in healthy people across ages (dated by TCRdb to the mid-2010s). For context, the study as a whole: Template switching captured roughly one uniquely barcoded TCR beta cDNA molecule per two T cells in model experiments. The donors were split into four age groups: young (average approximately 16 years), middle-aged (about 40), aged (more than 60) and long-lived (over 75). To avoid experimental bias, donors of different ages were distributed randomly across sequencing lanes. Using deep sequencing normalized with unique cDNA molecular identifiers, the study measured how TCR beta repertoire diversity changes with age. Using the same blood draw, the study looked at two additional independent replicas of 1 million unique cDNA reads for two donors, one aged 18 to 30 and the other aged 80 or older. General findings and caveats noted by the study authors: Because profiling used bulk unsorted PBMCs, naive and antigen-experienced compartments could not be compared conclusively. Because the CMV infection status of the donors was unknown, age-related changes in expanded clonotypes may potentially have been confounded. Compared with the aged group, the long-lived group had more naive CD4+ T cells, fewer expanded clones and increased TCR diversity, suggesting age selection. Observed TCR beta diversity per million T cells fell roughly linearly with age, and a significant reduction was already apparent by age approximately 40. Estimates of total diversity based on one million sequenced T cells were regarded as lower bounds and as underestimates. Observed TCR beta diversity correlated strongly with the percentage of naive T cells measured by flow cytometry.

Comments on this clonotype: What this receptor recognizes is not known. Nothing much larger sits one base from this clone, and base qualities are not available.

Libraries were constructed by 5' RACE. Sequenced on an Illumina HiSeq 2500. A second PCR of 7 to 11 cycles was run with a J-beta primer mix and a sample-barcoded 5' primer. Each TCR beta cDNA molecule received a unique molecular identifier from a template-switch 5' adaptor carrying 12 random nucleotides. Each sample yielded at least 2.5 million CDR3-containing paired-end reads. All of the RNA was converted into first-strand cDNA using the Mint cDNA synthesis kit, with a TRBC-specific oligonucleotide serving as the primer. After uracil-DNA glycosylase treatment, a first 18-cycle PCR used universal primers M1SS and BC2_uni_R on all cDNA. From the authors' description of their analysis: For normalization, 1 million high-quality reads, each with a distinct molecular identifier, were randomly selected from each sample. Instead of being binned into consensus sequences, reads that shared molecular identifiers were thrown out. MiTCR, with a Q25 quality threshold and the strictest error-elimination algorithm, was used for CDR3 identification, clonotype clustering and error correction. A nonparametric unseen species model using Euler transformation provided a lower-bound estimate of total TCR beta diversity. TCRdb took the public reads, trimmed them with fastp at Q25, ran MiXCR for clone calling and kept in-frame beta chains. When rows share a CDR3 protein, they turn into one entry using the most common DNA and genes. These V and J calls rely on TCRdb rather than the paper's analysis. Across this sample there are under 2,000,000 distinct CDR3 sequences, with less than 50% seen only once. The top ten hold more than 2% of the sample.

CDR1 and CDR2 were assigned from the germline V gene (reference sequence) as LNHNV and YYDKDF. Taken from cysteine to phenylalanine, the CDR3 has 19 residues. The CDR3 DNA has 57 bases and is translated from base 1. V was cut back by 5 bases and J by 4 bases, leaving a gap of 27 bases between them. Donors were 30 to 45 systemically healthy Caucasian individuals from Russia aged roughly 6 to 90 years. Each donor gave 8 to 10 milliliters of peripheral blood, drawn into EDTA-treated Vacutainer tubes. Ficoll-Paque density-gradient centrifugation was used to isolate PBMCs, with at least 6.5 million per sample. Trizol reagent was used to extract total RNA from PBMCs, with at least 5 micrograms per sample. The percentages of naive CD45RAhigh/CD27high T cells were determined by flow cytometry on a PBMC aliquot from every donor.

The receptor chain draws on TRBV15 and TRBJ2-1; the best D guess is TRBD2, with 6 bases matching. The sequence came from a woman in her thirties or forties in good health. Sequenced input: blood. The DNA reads TGTGCCACCAGCGGTGGGAAGACTAGACGGTACCCCCAGTACAATGAGCAGTTCTTC. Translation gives CATSGGKTRRYPQYNEQFF.